This T cell receptor beta chain was sequenced in a study of CD8+ T cells in alopecia areata. Background on the study: The drug, oral tofacitinib, was given to treated patients at 5 to 10 mg twice daily. Study conclusions and caveats: Sequence data from scalp samples additionally include resident alphabeta T cells of normal skin.

Germline trimming cut 4 bases from V and 2 bases from J; bases unmatched to any gene: 4. From germline, CDR1 is SQVTM and CDR2 ANQGSEA. The CDR3 loop spans 13 amino acids. Indicated treatment: oral pan-JAK inhibitor, 5-10 mg twice daily. Obtained from alopecia areata patients were lesional scalp punch biopsies along with peripheral blood. cDNA reverse transcribed from extracted RNA served as the sequencing template. The table came from immunoSEQ multiplex PCR; TCRdb's copy has only in-frame clones and leaves some out. The sample carries some 200,000 clones, 55% to 70% recorded once. This clone was counted a few times. No antigen is known for it.

The source is a human donor with alopecia areata. The sample here was CD4+ T cells sorted from blood, taken at week 4, from a patient treated with tofacitinib. J is TRBJ1-1 and V is TRBV29-1, with 7 bases lining up with TRBD1. Here the CDR3 reads CSVGQGINTEAFF. In nucleotides, the CDR3 is TGCAGCGTTGGACAGGGAATTAACACTGAAGCTTTCTTT.